The rows below give T cell receptor beta chains drawn from one sample of a study of beta chain features in type 1 diabetes. Method: immunoSEQ multiplex PCR; TCRdb's copy keeps in-frame clones and lacks some. The sample contains 160,000 or so clones, approximately 10% of which appear only once. Sequencing was done on a sample of central memory CD4+ T cells from blood. All receptors derive from a woman aged 25 to 39 with type 1 diabetes. The CDR3 runs from the conserved cysteine through the conserved F or W. The D gene is left open where the match is weak. Only some rows state a clone size, as once, few, many or a class for expanded clones.

.,TRBV2,.,TRBJ1-1,TGTGCCAGCAGTTGGCAGGGGTACGCTGAAGCTTTCTTT,CASSWQGYAEAFF
.,TRBV6-5,.,TRBJ2-7,TGTGCCAGCAGTTCCAGTTCAGGGGTTCCCGAGCAGTACTTC,CASSSSSGVPEQYF
few,TRBV27,.,TRBJ2-5,TGTGCCAGCAGCCCTAGACCCAGTCAAGAGACCCAGTACTTC,CASSPRPSQETQYF
.,TRBV27,.,TRBJ2-3,TGTGCCAGCAGCCCTCTGGGGAGTCGCACAGATACGCAGTATTTT,CASSPLGSRTDTQYF
few,TRBV29-1,TRBD1,TRBJ1-4,TGCAGCGCCGGGACAGCCTTTAATGAAAAACTGTTTTTT,CSAGTAFNEKLFF
few,TRBV4-2,.,TRBJ1-3,TGTGCCAGCAGCCAAACTCTAATCTCTGGAAACACCATATATTTT,CASSQTLISGNTIYF
few,TRBV4-1,.,TRBJ1-1,TGCGCCAGCAGCCCTGCCCCAACAGGGAACACTGAAGCTTTCTTT,CASSPAPTGNTEAFF
few,TRBV27,.,TRBJ1-2,TGTGCCAGCACCAAAGACAGGAACTATGGCTACACCTTC,CASTKDRNYGYTF
many,TRBV7-2,TRBD2,TRBJ2-3,TGTGCCAGCAGCTTAGGACTAGCGGGGGCGTTTTGGTATTTT,CASSLGLAGAFWYF
few,TRBV7-9,.,TRBJ2-2,TGTGCCAGCACCCTAGGCAGCGACACCGGGGAGCTGTTTTTT,CASTLGSDTGELFF